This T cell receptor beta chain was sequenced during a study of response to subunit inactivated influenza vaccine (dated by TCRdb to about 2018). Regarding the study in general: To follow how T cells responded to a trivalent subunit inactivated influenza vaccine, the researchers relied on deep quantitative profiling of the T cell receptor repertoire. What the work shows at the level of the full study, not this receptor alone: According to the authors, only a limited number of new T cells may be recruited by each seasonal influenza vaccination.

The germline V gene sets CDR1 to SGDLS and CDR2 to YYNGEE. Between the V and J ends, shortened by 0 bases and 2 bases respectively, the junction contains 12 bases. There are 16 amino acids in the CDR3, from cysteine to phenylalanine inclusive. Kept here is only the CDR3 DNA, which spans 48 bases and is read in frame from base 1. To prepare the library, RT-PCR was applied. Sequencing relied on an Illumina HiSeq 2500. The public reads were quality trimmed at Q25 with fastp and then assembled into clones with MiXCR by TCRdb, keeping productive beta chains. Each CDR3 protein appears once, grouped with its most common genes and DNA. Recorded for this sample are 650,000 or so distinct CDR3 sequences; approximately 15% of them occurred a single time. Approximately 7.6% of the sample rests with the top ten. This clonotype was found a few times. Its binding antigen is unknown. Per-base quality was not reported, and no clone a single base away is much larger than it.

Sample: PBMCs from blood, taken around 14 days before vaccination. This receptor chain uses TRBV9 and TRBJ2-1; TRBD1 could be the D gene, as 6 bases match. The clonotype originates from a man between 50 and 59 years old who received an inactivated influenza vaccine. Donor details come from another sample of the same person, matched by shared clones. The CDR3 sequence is CASSVDNRAPYNEQFF. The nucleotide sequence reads TGTGCCAGCAGCGTAGATAACAGGGCCCCCTACAATGAGCAGTTCTTC.